The entry below describes one TCR beta chain. The time point is: pre-treatment sample, taken before nivolumab and TIL therapy. The libraries were made with immunoSEQ v3. TCRdb keeps only in-frame clones here, not all; method: immunoSEQ multiplex PCR. The sample yields 50,000 to 70,000 clones, approximately 80% seen once. The data belong to a study of TIL therapy for anti-PD-1-resistant metastatic lung cancer. Germline V gives CDR1 LGHDT, CDR2 YNNKEL (reference sequence). V was pared by 1 base and J by 1 base, with 14 bases between. This CDR3 is 16 amino acids long. Here the sequenced sample was blood, taken at baseline. The sequence was collected from a person aged 25-85 years with non-small cell lung cancer. The V gene is TRBV3-1 (or the pseudogene TRBV3-2), the J gene TRBJ2-7; D is uncertain. The CDR3 is CASSQGPTGFSYEQYF. As DNA, the CDR3 is TGTGCCAGCAGCCAAGGCCCGACCGGTTTTTCCTACGAGCAGTACTTC.